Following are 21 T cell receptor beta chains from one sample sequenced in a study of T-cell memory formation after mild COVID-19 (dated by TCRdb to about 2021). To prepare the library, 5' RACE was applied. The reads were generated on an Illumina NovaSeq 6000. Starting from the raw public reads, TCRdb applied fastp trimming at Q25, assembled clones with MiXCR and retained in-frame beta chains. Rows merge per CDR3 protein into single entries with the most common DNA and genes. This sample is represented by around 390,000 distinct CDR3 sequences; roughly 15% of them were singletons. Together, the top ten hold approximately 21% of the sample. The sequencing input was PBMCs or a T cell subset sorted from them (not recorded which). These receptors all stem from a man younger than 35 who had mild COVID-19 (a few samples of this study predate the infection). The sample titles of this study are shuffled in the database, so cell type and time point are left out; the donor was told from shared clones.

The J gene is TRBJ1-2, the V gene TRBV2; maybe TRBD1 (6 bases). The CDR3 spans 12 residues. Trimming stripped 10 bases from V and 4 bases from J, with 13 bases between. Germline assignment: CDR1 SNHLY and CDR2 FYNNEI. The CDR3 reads CATVQGTYGYTF. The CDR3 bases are TGTGCCACAGTCCAGGGGACCTATGGCTACACCTTC. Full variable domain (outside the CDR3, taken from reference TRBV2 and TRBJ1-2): EPEVTQTPSHQVTQMGQEVILRCVPISNHLYFYWYRQILGQKVEFLVSFYNNEISEKSEIFDDQFSVERPDGSNFTLKIRSTKLEDSAMYFCATVQGTYGYTFGSGTRLTVV.

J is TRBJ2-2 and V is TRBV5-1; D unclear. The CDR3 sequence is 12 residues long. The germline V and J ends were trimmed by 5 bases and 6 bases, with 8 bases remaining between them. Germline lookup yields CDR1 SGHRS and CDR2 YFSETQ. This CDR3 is CASRGGAGELFF. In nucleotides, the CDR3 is TGCGCCAGCAGAGGTGGGGCCGGGGAGCTGTTTTTT.

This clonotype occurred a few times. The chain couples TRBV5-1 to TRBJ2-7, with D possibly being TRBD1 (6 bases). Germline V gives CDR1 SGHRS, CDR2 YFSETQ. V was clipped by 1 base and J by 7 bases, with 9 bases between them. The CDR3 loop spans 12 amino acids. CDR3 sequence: CASSLTGQEQYV. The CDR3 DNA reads TGCGCCAGCAGCTTGACAGGGCAGGAGCAGTACGTC.

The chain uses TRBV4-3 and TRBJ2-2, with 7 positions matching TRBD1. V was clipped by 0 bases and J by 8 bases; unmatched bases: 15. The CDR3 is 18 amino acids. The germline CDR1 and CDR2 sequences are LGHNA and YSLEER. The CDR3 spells CASSQESVGGGRSGELFF. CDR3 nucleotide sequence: TGCGCCAGCAGCCAAGAGTCGGTAGGGGGCGGCCGTTCTGGGGAGCTGTTTTTT.

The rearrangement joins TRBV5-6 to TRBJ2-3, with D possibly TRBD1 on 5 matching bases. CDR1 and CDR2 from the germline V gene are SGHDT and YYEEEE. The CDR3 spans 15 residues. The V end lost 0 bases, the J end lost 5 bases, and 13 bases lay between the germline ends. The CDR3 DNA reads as TGTGCCAGCAGCTTGGGACCGCCCCAGGGAGATACGCAGTATTTT. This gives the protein CASSLGPPQGDTQYF.

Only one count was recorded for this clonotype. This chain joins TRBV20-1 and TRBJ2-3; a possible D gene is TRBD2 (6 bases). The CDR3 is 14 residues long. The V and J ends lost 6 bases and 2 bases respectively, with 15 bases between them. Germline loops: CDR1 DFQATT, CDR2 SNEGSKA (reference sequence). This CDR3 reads CSAPGLQATDTQYF. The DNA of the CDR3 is TGCAGTGCACCGGGACTTCAGGCCACAGATACGCAGTATTTT.

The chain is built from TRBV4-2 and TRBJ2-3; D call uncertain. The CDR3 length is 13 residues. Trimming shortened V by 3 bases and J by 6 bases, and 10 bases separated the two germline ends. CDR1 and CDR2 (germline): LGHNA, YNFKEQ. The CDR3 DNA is TGTGCCAGCAGCCAGGGTTTTGGCGATACGCAGTATTTT. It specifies CASSQGFGDTQYF.

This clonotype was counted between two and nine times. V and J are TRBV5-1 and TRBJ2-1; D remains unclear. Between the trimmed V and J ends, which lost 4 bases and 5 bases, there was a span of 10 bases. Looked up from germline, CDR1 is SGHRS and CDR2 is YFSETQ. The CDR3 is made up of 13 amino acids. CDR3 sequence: CASSRGANNEQFF. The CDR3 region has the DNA TGCGCCAGCAGCCGAGGAGCAAACAATGAGCAGTTCTTC.

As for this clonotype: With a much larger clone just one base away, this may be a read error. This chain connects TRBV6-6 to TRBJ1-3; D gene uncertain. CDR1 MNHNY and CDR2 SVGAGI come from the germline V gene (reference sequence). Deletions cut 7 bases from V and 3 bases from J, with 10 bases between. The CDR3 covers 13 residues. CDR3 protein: CASIQQYGNTIYF. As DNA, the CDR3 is TGTGCCAGCATCCAACAATATGGAAACACCATATATTTT.

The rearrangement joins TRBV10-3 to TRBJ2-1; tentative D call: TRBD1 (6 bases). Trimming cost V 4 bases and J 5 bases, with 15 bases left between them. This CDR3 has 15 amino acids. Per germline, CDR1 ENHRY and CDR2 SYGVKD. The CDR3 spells CAISADRIMDNEQFF. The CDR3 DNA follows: TGTGCCATCAGTGCCGACAGGATTATGGACAATGAGCAGTTCTTC.

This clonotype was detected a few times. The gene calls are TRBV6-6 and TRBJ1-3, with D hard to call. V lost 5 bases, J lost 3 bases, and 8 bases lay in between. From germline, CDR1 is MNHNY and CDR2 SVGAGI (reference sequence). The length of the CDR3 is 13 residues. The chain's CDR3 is CASSRTDGNTIYF. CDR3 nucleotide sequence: TGTGCCAGCAGTCGGACGGATGGAAACACCATATATTTT.

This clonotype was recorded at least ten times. CDR3 protein: CASGADRVREKLFF. CDR3 DNA: TGTGCCAGCGGCGCTGACAGGGTACGGGAAAAACTGTTTTTT. The rearrangement joins TRBV2 to TRBJ1-4; 7 nucleotides match TRBD1. The CDR3 is 14 amino acids. Germline values: CDR1 SNHLY, CDR2 FYNNEI. Germline trimming cut 8 bases from V and 8 bases from J; bases unmatched to any gene: 11. Combining the CDR3 with reference TRBV2 and TRBJ1-4 gives the whole variable domain EPEVTQTPSHQVTQMGQEVILRCVPISNHLYFYWYRQILGQKVEFLVSFYNNEISEKSEIFDDQFSVERPDGSNFTLKIRSTKLEDSAMYFCASGADRVREKLFFGSGTQLSVL.

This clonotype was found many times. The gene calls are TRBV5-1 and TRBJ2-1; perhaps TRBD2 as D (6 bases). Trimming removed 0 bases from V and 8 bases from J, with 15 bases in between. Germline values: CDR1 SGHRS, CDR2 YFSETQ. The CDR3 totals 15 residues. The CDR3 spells CASSLAGTPGDEQFF. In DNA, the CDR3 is TGCGCCAGCAGCTTGGCGGGGACTCCTGGGGATGAGCAGTTCTTC.

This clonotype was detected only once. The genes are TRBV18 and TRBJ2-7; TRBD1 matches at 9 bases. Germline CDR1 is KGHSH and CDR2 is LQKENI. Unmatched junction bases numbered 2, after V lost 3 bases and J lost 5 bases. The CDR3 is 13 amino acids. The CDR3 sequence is CASSPGQGHEQYF. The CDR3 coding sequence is TGTGCCAGCTCACCGGGACAGGGCCACGAGCAGTACTTC.

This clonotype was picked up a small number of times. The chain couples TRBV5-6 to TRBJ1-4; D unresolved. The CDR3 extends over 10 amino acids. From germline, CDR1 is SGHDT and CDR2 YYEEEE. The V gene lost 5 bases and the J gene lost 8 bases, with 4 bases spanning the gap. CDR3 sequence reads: CASREEKLFF. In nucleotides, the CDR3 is TGTGCCAGCAGAGAAGAAAAACTGTTTTTT.

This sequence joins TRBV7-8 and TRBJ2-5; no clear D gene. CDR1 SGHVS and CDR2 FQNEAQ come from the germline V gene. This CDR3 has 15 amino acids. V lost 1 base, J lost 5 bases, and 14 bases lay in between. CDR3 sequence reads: CASSLGARAGETQYF. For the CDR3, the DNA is TGTGCCAGCAGCTTAGGGGCGAGAGCTGGTGAGACCCAGTACTTC.

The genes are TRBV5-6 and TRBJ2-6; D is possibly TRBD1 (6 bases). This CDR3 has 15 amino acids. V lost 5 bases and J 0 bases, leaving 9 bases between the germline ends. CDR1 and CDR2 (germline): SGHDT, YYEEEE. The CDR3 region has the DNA TGTGCCAGCAGGCCGGACAGCTCTGGGGCCAACGTCCTGACTTTC. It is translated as CASRPDSSGANVLTF. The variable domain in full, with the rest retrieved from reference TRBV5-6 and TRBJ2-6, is DAGVTQSPTHLIKTRGQQVTLRCSPKSGHDTVSWYQQALGQGPQFIFQYYEEEERQRGNFPDRFSGHQFPNYSSELNVNALLLGDSALYLCASRPDSSGANVLTFGAGSRLTVL.

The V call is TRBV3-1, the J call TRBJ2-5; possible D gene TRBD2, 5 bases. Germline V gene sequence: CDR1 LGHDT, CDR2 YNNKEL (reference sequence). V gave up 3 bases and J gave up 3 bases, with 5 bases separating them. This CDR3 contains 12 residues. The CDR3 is CASSHGEETQYF. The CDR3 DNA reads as TGTGCCAGCAGCCACGGGGAAGAGACCCAGTACTTC.

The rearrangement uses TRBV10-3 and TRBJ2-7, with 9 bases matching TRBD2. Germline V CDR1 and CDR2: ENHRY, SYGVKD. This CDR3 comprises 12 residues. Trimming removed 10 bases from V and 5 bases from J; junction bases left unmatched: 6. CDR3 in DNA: TGTGCCAGCCGCGGGGGGGCGAACGAGCAGTACTTC. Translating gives CASRGGANEQYF.

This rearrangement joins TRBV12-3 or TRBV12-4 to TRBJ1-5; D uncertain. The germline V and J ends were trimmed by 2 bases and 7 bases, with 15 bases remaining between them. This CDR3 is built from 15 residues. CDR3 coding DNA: TGTGCCAGCAGTTTAACGTCGGGCGGCGGACAGCCCCAGCATTTT. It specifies CASSLTSGGGQPQHF.

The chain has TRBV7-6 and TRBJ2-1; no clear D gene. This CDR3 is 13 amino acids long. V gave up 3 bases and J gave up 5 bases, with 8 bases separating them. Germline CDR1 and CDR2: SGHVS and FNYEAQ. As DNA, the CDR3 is TGTGCCAGCAGCTTTACGGAAGACAATGAGCAGTTCTTC. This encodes CASSFTEDNEQFF.